A selection of T cell receptor beta chains follows, all from one sample in a study of OX40 agonist ivuxolimab in advanced cancers. Here immunoSEQ multiplex PCR was the method, and the copy in TCRdb shows in-frame clones only, minus some. The top ten clones hold about 8% of a sample with fewer than 50,000 clones, about 80% of them seen once. Source: CD4+ or CD8+ T cells sorted from blood, taken in a trial of the OX40 agonist ivuxolimab. All receptors derive from an adult with an advanced solid tumor such as melanoma, head and neck, liver or kidney cancer. The CDR3 runs from the conserved cysteine through the conserved F or W. A D gene is named only where the DNA matches it firmly. Only part of the rows carry a size: once, few, many, or a class if the clone is expanded.

TRBJ2-7 TRBD2 TRBV11-3 NA CASSPGGTSGYEQYF TGTGCCAGCAGCCCGGGCGGGACTAGCGGCTACGAGCAGTACTTC
TRBJ2-1 NA TRBV19 NA CASSIRWGSGYNEQFF TGTGCCAGTAGTATCCGTTGGGGTAGCGGATACAATGAGCAGTTCTTC
TRBJ2-5 TRBD2 TRBV13 NA CASSSGLAGGRGQETQYF TGTGCCAGCAGCTCGGGACTAGCGGGAGGAAGGGGCCAAGAGACCCAGTACTTC
TRBJ1-1 NA TRBV7-2 NA CASSLVSGQNTEAFF TGTGCCAGCAGCCTAGTCTCCGGGCAGAACACTGAAGCTTTCTTT
TRBJ1-5 NA TRBV7-8 NA CASRPRGGSNQPQHF TGTGCCAGCAGACCCCGCGGAGGGAGCAATCAGCCCCAGCATTTT
TRBJ2-1 TRBD1 TRBV6-5 NA CASRLGQGNRNEQFF TGTGCCAGCAGACTCGGACAGGGCAATAGGAATGAGCAGTTCTTC
TRBJ2-4 NA TRBV21-1 NA CASSWGSDLAKNIQYF TGTGCCAGCAGCTGGGGCAGTGACCTAGCCAAAAACATTCAGTACTTC
TRBJ2-7 NA TRBV12-5 once CASGLDYEQYF TGTGCTAGTGGTTTGGACTACGAGCAGTACTTC
TRBJ1-1 NA TRBV6-5 NA CASSYEWEWNTEAFF TGTGCCAGCAGTTATGAGTGGGAATGGAACACTGAAGCTTTCTTT
TRBJ1-6 NA TRBV9 NA CASSVGPGENSPLHF TGTGCCAGCAGCGTAGGACCCGGCGAGAATTCACCCCTCCACTTT
TRBJ1-2 NA TRBV10-3 NA CASSIQGGSYGYTF TGTGCCAGCAGTATTCAAGGGGGAAGCTATGGCTACACCTTC
TRBJ2-7 TRBD2 TRBV5-5 NA CASSLVGLAGISYEQYF TGTGCCAGCAGCTTGGTTGGACTAGCGGGCATCTCCTACGAGCAGTACTTC
TRBJ2-3 NA TRBV5-6 NA CASSLSGAADTQYF TGTGCCAGCAGCTTGTCGGGGGCGGCAGATACGCAGTATTTT
TRBJ2-7 NA TRBV5-1 few CASSFGSGLSYEQYF TGCGCCAGCAGCTTCGGTTCAGGCCTCTCCTACGAGCAGTACTTC
TRBJ1-4 NA TRBV4-1 NA CASSQGAGTEKLFF TGCGCCAGCAGCCAAGGGGCAGGAACCGAAAAACTGTTTTTT
TRBJ1-5 NA TRBV6-5 NA CASSRPEGSQPQHF TGTGCCAGCAGTAGGCCCGAGGGGAGTCAGCCCCAGCATTTT
TRBJ2-7 TRBD2 TRBV13 NA CASSLGGRALEQYF TGTGCCAGCAGCTTAGGCGGGAGGGCCCTCGAGCAGTACTTC
TRBJ2-7 TRBD1 TRBV14 once CASSQDLGQGVAEQYF TGTGCCAGCAGCCAAGATCTGGGACAGGGGGTGGCCGAGCAGTACTTC
TRBJ1-2 NA TRBV27 NA CASSPRRGLNYGYTF TGTGCCAGCAGTCCTCGTCGAGGGCTTAACTATGGCTACACCTTC
TRBJ1-6 TRBD1 TRBV5-6 few CASSQDRGNSPLHF TGTGCCAGCAGCCAGGACAGGGGGAATTCACCCCTCCACTTT
TRBJ1-2 NA TRBV30 NA CACDRANYGYTF TGTGCCTGCGATAGGGCTAACTATGGCTACACCTTC
TRBJ2-1 NA TRBV6-5 NA CASTKWAEPYNEQFF TGTGCCAGCACCAAGTGGGCGGAACCCTACAATGAGCAGTTCTTC
TRBJ2-7 NA TRBV7-2 NA CASSPRALSSYEQYF TGTGCCAGCAGCCCCCGGGCCTTAAGCTCCTACGAGCAGTACTTC
TRBJ1-2 NA TRBV6-1 NA CATTQDNYGYTF TGTGCCACGACGCAGGACAACTATGGCTACACCTTC
TRBJ1-1 NA TRBV7-9 NA CASTPGSRTEAFF TGTGCCAGCACCCCCGGGAGTCGCACTGAAGCTTTCTTT
TRBJ2-3 NA TRBV5-6 NA CASSLADTQYF TGTGCCAGCAGCTTGGCAGATACGCAGTATTTT
TRBJ2-3 NA TRBV5-4 NA CASSPGLTTDTQYF TGTGCCAGCAGCCCCGGACTAACCACAGATACGCAGTATTTT
TRBJ2-3 NA TRBV7-9 few CASSFTGTPTSTDTQYF TGTGCCAGCAGTTTCACCGGGACACCTACTAGCACAGATACGCAGTATTTT
TRBJ2-7 TRBD2 TRBV5-4 NA CASSLGAGGPSSYEQYF TGTGCCAGCAGCTTGGGCGCGGGAGGGCCGAGCTCCTACGAGCAGTACTTC
TRBJ1-2 TRBD1 TRBV7-9 NA CASSFGTGGGGYTF TGTGCCAGCAGCTTTGGGACAGGGGGCGGGGGCTACACCTTC
TRBJ1-5 NA TRBV7-9 few CASSQTPGRGYQPQHF TGTGCCAGCAGCCAAACCCCGGGTAGGGGGTATCAGCCCCAGCATTTT
TRBJ2-7 NA TRBV7-9 NA CASSLPRTPPYEQYF TGTGCCAGCAGCTTACCCCGCACGCCTCCCTACGAGCAGTACTTC
TRBJ2-7 NA TRBV6-5 NA CASSGLEYEQYF TGTGCCAGCAGTGGACTGGAATACGAGCAGTACTTC
TRBJ1-4 NA TRBV5-1 NA CASSLGPESNEKLFF TGCGCCAGCAGCCTGGGTCCGGAATCGAATGAAAAACTGTTTTTT
TRBJ2-7 TRBD1 TRBV30 few CAWSGPGQGRYEQYF TGTGCCTGGAGTGGACCGGGACAGGGGAGGTACGAGCAGTACTTC
TRBJ1-4 NA TRBV6-5 NA CASSQQGLGEKLFF TGTGCCAGCAGTCAACAGGGTTTAGGGGAAAAACTGTTTTTT
TRBJ1-2 NA TRBV18 NA CASSPPGQSDYGYTF TGTGCCAGCTCACCACCTGGGCAGAGTGACTATGGCTACACCTTC
TRBJ1-4 NA TRBV7-9 few CASSTTNSGTPKEEKLFF TGTGCCAGCAGCACCACGAATTCCGGGACACCTAAAGAGGAAAAACTGTTTTTT
TRBJ1-2 TRBD1 TRBV2 few CASSGGTGSYGYTF TGTGCCAGCAGCGGGGGGACAGGCTCATATGGCTACACCTTC
TRBJ2-2 NA TRBV2 NA CASSVNLARTGELFF TGTGCCAGCAGTGTCAACCTAGCTCGGACCGGGGAGCTGTTTTTT
TRBJ2-7 NA TRBV6-5 NA CASSYLPGVSYEQYF TGTGCCAGCAGTTACTTACCGGGGGTCTCCTACGAGCAGTACTTC
TRBJ2-2 TRBD2 TRBV27 NA CASSRRTSVTGELFF TGTGCCAGCAGCAGAAGGACTAGCGTCACCGGGGAGCTGTTTTTT
TRBJ1-3 NA TRBV9 NA CASSVGGWSGNTIYF TGTGCCAGCAGCGTCGGCGGTTGGTCTGGAAACACCATATATTTT
TRBJ2-5 NA TRBV19 NA CAVRGGETQYF TGTGCCGTCCGGGGCGGGGAGACCCAGTACTTC
TRBJ2-7 TRBD2 TRBV7-2 NA CASSYSGRGSYEQYF TGTGCCAGCAGTTATAGCGGGAGAGGCTCCTACGAGCAGTACTTC
TRBJ2-7 NA TRBV7-2 NA CASSLVGSSYEQYF TGTGCCAGCAGCTTAGTTGGGAGCTCCTACGAGCAGTACTTC
TRBJ2-7 TRBD1 TRBV6-1 NA CAIKDRLSDEQYF TGTGCCATAAAGGACAGGTTGAGCGACGAGCAGTACTTC
TRBJ2-7 NA TRBV7-7 NA CASSLTAGTYEQYF TGTGCCAGCAGCTTAACGGCGGGTACCTACGAGCAGTACTTC
TRBJ2-2 NA TRBV9 NA CASSVAQRGTPNTGELFF TGTGCCAGCAGCGTAGCGCAGAGGGGGACACCGAACACCGGGGAGCTGTTTTTT